This T cell receptor (beta chain) was sequenced in a study of T cells in tuberculosis. Study outcomes and limitations: Selection depended on which cryopreserved specimens were available. Smaller distances to GMM-specific TCRs suggested their expansion in active tuberculosis. Active tuberculosis patients had shorter CDR3-alpha; the beta difference was nonsignificant.

Only one count was recorded for this clone. Its antigen remains unidentified. Regarding time point: new active TB diagnosis, blood taken before or within 7 days of starting treatment. Each donor contributed 100,000 or so T cells on average, unsorted. Libraries were prepared by immunoSEQ multiplex PCR; TCRdb keeps only in-frame clonotypes and omits some of them. The repertoire holds about 49,000 clones, nearly 95% seen once, with over 1.1% in the top ten. Per germline, CDR1 MNHNY and CDR2 SVGAGI (reference sequence). CDR3 length equals 12 residues. Trimming removed 7 bases from V and 4 bases from J, with 10 bases in between.

The specimen was PBMCs, collected at tuberculosis diagnosis. The TCR was taken from an adult with tuberculosis. The rearrangement joins TRBV6-6 to TRBJ1-2; no definite D call. The CDR3 DNA reads as TGTGCCAGCAATTCAGTTGCCTATGGCTACACCTTC. It encodes CASNSVAYGYTF.